One T cell receptor (beta chain) is described in this entry. This record belongs to a study of blood T cell repertoires in COVID-19. For the study at large: PBMCs, B-cell-depleted T cells, or T cells were the source of the cDNA or gDNA that made up the material.

Study processing details: How many nucleated cells were present was estimated from reference gene primer amplification. Libraries were prepared by immunoSEQ multiplex PCR; TCRdb keeps only in-frame clonotypes and omits some of them. V, J and clone size reflect that table, while D and trimming were determined from the DNA. The top ten hold 8% to 10% of the sample, which has 30,000 to 35,000 clones, 65% to 90% seen once. The CDR3 loop spans 13 amino acids. Trimming cost V 6 bases and J 8 bases; bases outside gene matches: 4. This sequence was found in an elderly man with active COVID-19. This chain links TRBV12-3 or TRBV12-4 with TRBJ1-6; 7 bases align to TRBD1. What was sequenced was peripheral blood. The CDR3 sequence: CASSLDRDSPLHF. CDR3 bases: TGTGCCAGCAGCCTAGACAGGGATTCACCCCTCCACTTT.